This TCR beta chain was identified during a study of beta chain features in type 1 diabetes. Study overall: All samples yielded around 98 million examined sorted cells. Findings and caveats of the study: Patients' naive, central memory and regulatory TCRB repertoires appeared more alike than those of healthy donors. Shorter TCRB CDR3s, moderately but significantly so, marked every one of the four CD4+ subsets in Type 1 diabetes patients. Since sequencing was performed on cDNA, cells with high TCR expression could be over-represented.

Of the isolated RNA, all was reverse transcribed, and so the sequenced material was expressed TCRB transcripts. Only in-frame clones appear in the TCRdb table, and some are missing; sequencing was by immunoSEQ multiplex PCR. The data show about 130,000 clones, around 9% seen once. This clone came up a few times. What it binds is not known. Via CD45RO/CCR7/CD25/CD127/CD95/CD27, cells of the CD4+ naive, central memory, regulatory and stem cell-like memory subsets were sorted. The V gene's germline CDR1 is MDHEN and CDR2 SYDVKM. The J segment lost 2 bases and the V segment lost 6 bases, leaving 7 bases of the junction unmatched. This CDR3 spans 14 amino acids.

The source is a man aged 30 to 39 with type 1 diabetes. J is TRBJ2-7 and V is TRBV28, with 7 bases lining up with TRBD1. The sequenced sample was central memory CD4+ T cells from blood. The CDR3 nucleotides are TGTGCCAGCAGCGGGACAGTCCCTACCTACGAGCAGTACTTC. Encoded protein: CASSGTVPTYEQYF.